This TCR beta chain was sequenced for a study of T cells in localized non-small cell lung cancer. Of note for this clone: The antigen is not known.

This CDR3 has 15 residues. From germline, CDR1 is SGDLS and CDR2 YYNGEE. The junction had 7 bases not matched to a gene; V was cut back by 4 bases and J by 2 bases. Assay used: immunoSEQ multiplex PCR; TCRdb lists only in-frame clones, some missing. The sample comprises roughly 2,500 clones, 24% of which are singletons, and under 20% rests with the top ten. Study-level points and caveats: Clonality of T cells reached its maximum in uninvolved adjacent lung, surpassing tumor. Without multi-region sequencing, intratumor heterogeneity could not be excluded.

V and J are TRBV9 and TRBJ2-3; TRBD1 agrees at 7 bases. This clonotype originated in a female donor with stage II lung adenocarcinoma. The material was normal lung tissue next to the tumor, obtained before any cancer treatment. CDR3 DNA sequence: TGTGCCAGCAGCATCTCACAGGGGTACACAGATACGCAGTATTTT. It is translated as CASSISQGYTDTQYF.